A single T cell receptor beta chain is shown here with its context. This clone has just one count. It lacks a known antigen. Base qualities are missing; no much larger clone stands one base away. In the same sample, other DNA sequences code for this CDR3. The CDR3 goes from the cysteine to the phenylalanine over 13 residues. Of all the DNA, just the CDR3 is kept, 39 bases in frame from base 1. Trimming takes 0 bases from V and 4 bases from J, and the germline ends sit 7 bases apart. CDR1 LGHNA and CDR2 YSLEER were looked up in the germline V gene. The data originate from a study of T cell responses to AZD1222 COVID-19 vaccine (dated by TCRdb to 2020 to 2022). Context from the whole study: AZD1222 recipients whose second dose came at about 4 weeks and those whose second dose came at about 12 weeks were combined into one group, since spike-specific TCR depth and breadth did not differ between the two schedules. Trial participants were enrolled into age subgroups of 18-55, 56-69 and 70-plus years, which contained around 140, 26 and 57 TCR-sequenced participants, respectively. A total of 233 trial participants underwent TCR sequencing, of whom 207 received two doses of AZD1222 and 26 received two doses of the MenACWY control vaccine. General findings and caveats noted by the study authors: Most participants were white British and females outnumbered males, and the authors suggested that clonal diversity may have been underestimated. Conclusions about previously exposed vaccinees are limited, since just six AZD1222 recipients were seropositive for SARS-CoV-2 at baseline. The vaccine-associated CD4 TCRs covered the entire spike protein, and the dominant responses fell in regions 160-218 and 743-854. No day 14 peak-response samples were available, so repertoires were characterized only after the peak T cell response. After two AZD1222 doses, both the breadth and the depth of spike-specific TCRs were significantly higher than at day 0 and than in MenACWY recipients. The 56-69-year group was small, and its depth increase did not reach significance, likely because of low power. Reportedly, close to half of the unique spike-specific TCRs recognized epitopes lying outside the regions that are mutated in the B.1.351 and B.1.1.7 variants.

In the paper's terms, the time point label means: baseline before first vaccination. The vaccinee samples were drawn from two UK trials, COV001 and COV002, one of which was a single-blind randomized controlled phase 2/3 trial testing AZD1222 (ChAdOx1 nCoV-19) in healthy adults. For TCRbeta chain sequencing, PBMC samples from trial participants were taken at day 0 and at day 28 after the second dose. The CDR3 regions of human TCRbeta chains were subjected to immunosequencing. Concerning the study's data processing: Repertoire TCRs were checked for matches against a reference library of SARS-CoV-2-specific TCRs that had been generated using the MIRA antigen-specificity platform. Breadth meant the fraction of unique TCRs that were SARS-CoV-2-associated, whereas depth meant the fraction of total T cells that were SARS-CoV-2-associated. Using the MIRA data, every spike-specific TCR was mapped to the spike region that the TCR reacted to and assigned to either a CD4 or a CD8 class. Log10-transformed breadth and depth values were compared by one-way ANOVA with Sidak's multiple comparisons tests. TCRdb mirrors the immuneACCESS table, restricted to in-frame sequences. Some clones are absent from its copies; in checked studies, under half trace to an unresolved V gene, and the reason for the others is unknown. That table furnishes V, J and clone size, whereas the DNA furnished D and trimming. This sample has 150,000 to 200,000 clones in its table, and 85% to 95% of those were observed once. The ten most abundant clones make up around 1.3% of the sample.

This TCR came from an adult in good health. Sequencing was performed on peripheral blood, taken on day 0 of AZD1222 vaccination. This sequence uses TRBV4-3 and TRBJ2-7; D gene: possibly TRBD1, on 6 matching bases. The CDR3 has the sequence CASSQEGGYEQYF. The bases read TGCGCCAGCAGCCAAGAAGGGGGATACGAGCAGTACTTC.